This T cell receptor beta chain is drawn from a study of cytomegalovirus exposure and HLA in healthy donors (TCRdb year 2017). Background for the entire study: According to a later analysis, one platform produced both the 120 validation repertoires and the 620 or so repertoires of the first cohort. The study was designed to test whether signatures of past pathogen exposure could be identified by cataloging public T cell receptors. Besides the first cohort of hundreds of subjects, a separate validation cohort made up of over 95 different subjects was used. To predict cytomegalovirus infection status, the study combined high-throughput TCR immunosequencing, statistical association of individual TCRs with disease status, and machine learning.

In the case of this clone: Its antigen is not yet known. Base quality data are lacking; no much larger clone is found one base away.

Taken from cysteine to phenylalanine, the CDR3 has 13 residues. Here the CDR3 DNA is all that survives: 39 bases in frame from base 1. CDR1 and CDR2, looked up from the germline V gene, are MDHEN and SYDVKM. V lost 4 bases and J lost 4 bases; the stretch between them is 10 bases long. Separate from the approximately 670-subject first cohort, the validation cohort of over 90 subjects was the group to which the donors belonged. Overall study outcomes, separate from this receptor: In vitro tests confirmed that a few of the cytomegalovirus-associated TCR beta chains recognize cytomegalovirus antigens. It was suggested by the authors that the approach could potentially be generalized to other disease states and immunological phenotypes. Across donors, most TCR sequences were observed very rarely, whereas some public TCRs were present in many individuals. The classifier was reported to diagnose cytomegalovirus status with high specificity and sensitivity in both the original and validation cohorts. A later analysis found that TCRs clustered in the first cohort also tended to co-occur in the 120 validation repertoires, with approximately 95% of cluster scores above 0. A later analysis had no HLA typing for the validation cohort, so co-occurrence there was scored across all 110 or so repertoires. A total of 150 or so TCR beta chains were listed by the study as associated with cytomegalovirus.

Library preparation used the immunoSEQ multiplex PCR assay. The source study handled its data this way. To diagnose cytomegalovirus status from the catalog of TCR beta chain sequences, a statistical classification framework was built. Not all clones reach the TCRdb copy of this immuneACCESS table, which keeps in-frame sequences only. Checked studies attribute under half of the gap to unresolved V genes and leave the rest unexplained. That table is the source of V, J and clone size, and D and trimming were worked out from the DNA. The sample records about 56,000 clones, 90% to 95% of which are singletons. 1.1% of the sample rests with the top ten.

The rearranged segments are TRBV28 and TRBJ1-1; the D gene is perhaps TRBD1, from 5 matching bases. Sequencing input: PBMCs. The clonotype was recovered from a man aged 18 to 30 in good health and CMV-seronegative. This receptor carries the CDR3 CASSWGRSTEAFF. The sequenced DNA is TGTGCCAGCAGTTGGGGCAGGAGCACTGAAGCTTTCTTT. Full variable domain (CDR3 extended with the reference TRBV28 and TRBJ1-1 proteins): DVKVTQSSRYLVKRTGEKVFLECVQDMDHENMFWYRQDPGLGLRLIYFSYDVKMKEKGDIPEGYSVSREKKERFSLILESASTNQTSMYLCASSWGRSTEAFFGQGTRLTVV.